A single sample is the source of the 13 T cell receptor beta chains below, sequenced in a study of graft-versus-host responses after intestinal transplantation (dated by TCRdb to the early 2020s). The sample's time point, from its label and the paper: cells obtained before transplantation from donor or recipient. These receptors' antigens are unknown. Library construction relied on the immunoSEQ multiplex PCR assay. Drawn from immuneACCESS, this table holds only the in-frame rearrangements with V and J called that TCRdb kept. Clones are partly lost; checked studies trace under half to an unresolved V gene and leave the rest unexplained. This sample is represented by over 85,000 clones; roughly 93% of them were singletons. The top ten constitute roughly 0.49% of the sample. The sample was unstimulated CD8+ T cells sorted from spleen or lymph node cells, taken before intestinal transplant. All receptors come from a human donor who received an intestinal transplant.

This clone has more than one count but fewer than ten. The V and J genes are TRBV10-1 and TRBJ1-1, with D perhaps matching TRBD1 (5 bases). This CDR3 comprises 13 residues. Germline V gene lookup returns CDR1 WNHNN and CDR2 SYGVQD (reference sequence). The germline V and J ends were trimmed by 2 bases and 6 bases, with 10 bases remaining between them. The CDR3 bases are TGCGCCAGCAGTGAGACAGGCAGCCCTGAAGCTTTCTTT. It specifies CASSETGSPEAFF.

This rearrangement joins TRBV14 to TRBJ2-3, with TRBD2 matching over 10 bases. The V gene end was trimmed by 0 bases and the J gene end by 4 bases; junction bases not matched to a gene: 13. CDR3 length: 19 residues. Germline CDR1 and CDR2: SGHDN and FVKESK. CDR3 protein: CASSQDMGLAGGVADTQYF. The CDR3 nucleotides are TGTGCCAGCAGCCAAGATATGGGTTTAGCGGGAGGAGTCGCAGATACGCAGTATTTT. The variable domain in full, completed from reference TRBV14 and TRBJ2-3, reads EAGVTQFPSHSVIEKGQTVTLRCDPISGHDNLYWYRRVMGKEIKFLLHFVKESKQDESGMPNNRFLAERTGGTYSTLKVQPAELEDSGVYFCASSQDMGLAGGVADTQYFGPGTRLTVL.

The chain has TRBV9 and TRBJ2-2; TRBD2 matches 11 bases. Unmatched junction bases numbered 8, after V lost 3 bases and J lost 7 bases. Germline V gene data show CDR1 as SGDLS and CDR2 as YYNGEE. The CDR3 is made up of 16 amino acids. The CDR3 coding sequence is TGTGCCAGCAGCGAGGCGCTAGCGGGAGGAGGCGGGGAGCTGTTTTTT. This sequence encodes CASSEALAGGGGELFF.

This clone occurred once. This chain connects TRBV18 to TRBJ2-7, with D tentatively TRBD2 (5 bases). There are 14 residues in the CDR3. Between the trimmed V and J ends, which lost 0 bases and 2 bases, there was a span of 8 bases. Germline V gene lookup returns CDR1 KGHSH and CDR2 LQKENI. The CDR3 here is CASSPPRETYEQYF. The CDR3 bases are TGTGCCAGCTCACCACCGAGGGAAACCTACGAGCAGTACTTC.

The chain joins TRBV4-3 to TRBJ1-1, with TRBD1 identical over 8 bases. CDR1 and CDR2 (germline): LGHNA, YSLEER. The ends lost 4 bases at V and 6 bases at J; junction bases unmatched: 13. The CDR3 loop spans 16 amino acids. The CDR3 loop reads CASSLRDRGITAEAFF. The CDR3, as DNA: TGCGCCAGCAGCCTCCGAGACAGGGGAATAACGGCTGAAGCTTTCTTT.

In this sample, this clone turned up once. The CDR3 protein is CATIAVQETQYF. CDR3 bases: TGTGCCACAATAGCGGTCCAAGAGACCCAGTACTTC. The chain has TRBV6-1 and TRBJ2-5; D might be TRBD2 (6 bases). Germline V gene data show CDR1 as MNHNS and CDR2 as SASEGT. Trimming cost V 10 bases and J 1 base, with 10 bases left between them. This CDR3 is built from 12 residues.

This chain links TRBV12-2 with TRBJ2-2; the table's TRBD2 call for D was not verified on the DNA. TRBV12-2 is reported as a pseudogene. The CDR3 spans 16 residues. This chain's CDR3 is CASRLGQTGGTGELFF. Written as DNA, the CDR3 is TGTGCAAGTCGCTTAGGTCAGACGGGAGGCACCGGGGAGCTGTTTTTT.

As regards this clone: Sequence at one end of the junction differs from germline and may be a read error. The chain couples TRBV27 to TRBJ2-7; 8 bases are shared with TRBD1. This CDR3 spans 14 amino acids. The germline V gene has CDR1 MNHEY and CDR2 SMNVEV (reference sequence). The CDR3 DNA reads TGTGCCAGCAGTCCCGGGACAGGCTCCCACGAGCAGTACTTC. This gives the protein CASSPGTGSHEQYF.

The V and J genes are TRBV5-4 and TRBJ2-3, with 7 bases lining up with TRBD2. The J segment lost 0 bases and the V segment lost 2 bases, leaving 12 bases of the junction unmatched. Germline-derived CDR1 and CDR2 are SGHNT and YYREEE (reference sequence). The CDR3 is made up of 18 amino acids. The CDR3 sequence: CASSLYRERGTSTDTQYF. DNA of the CDR3: TGTGCCAGCAGCTTATACCGAGAGCGGGGAACTAGCACAGATACGCAGTATTTT.

This clone has a single count. The rearrangement uses TRBV19 and TRBJ1-1, with 8 positions matching TRBD1. V gave up 4 bases and J gave up 3 bases; unmatched junction bases: 4. The germline V gene has CDR1 LNHDA and CDR2 SQIVND (reference sequence). The length of the CDR3 is 14 residues. CDR3: CASSRGTGYTEAFF. The CDR3 DNA follows: TGTGCCAGTAGTAGGGGGACAGGCTACACTGAAGCTTTCTTT.

V and J are TRBV6-1 and TRBJ2-4; D ambiguous. Germline CDR1 reads MNHNS; CDR2 reads SASEGT. This CDR3 has 17 residues. Trimming took off 1 base at V and 7 bases at J, with 20 bases between the two ends. As DNA, the CDR3 is TGTGCCAGCAGTGAAGGACCAGGTCACCAAAATTGGAACATTCAGTACTTC. It is translated as CASSEGPGHQNWNIQYF.

V is TRBV6-1 and J is TRBJ1-1, with no clear D. This CDR3 region has 14 residues. V dropped 10 bases and J dropped 3 bases, with 18 bases sitting between them. Germline-derived CDR1 and CDR2 are MNHNS and SASEGT. Written as DNA, the CDR3 is TGTGCCACCATTAGGGCGGGGTTGGACACTGAAGCTTTCTTT. Residues: CATIRAGLDTEAFF.

V usage is TRBV19 and J usage is TRBJ1-2; D is ambiguous. V lost 7 bases and J lost 6, with 12 bases in between. CDR3 size: 12 residues. The germline V gene has CDR1 LNHDA and CDR2 SQIVND (reference sequence). Here the CDR3 reads CASTGNGDGYTF. As DNA, the CDR3 is TGTGCCAGTACTGGGAACGGGGATGGCTACACCTTC.